This passage covers 31 T cell receptor beta chains from one sample sequenced in a study of blood T cell repertoires in COVID-19. Here immunoSEQ multiplex PCR was the method, and the copy in TCRdb shows in-frame clones only, minus some. The table records hundreds of thousands of clones, 75% to 85% of them present only once. Sequencing was done on a sample of PBMCs or T cells enriched from blood (not recorded which). The receptors were gathered from a young man with acute COVID-19.

This rearrangement joins TRBV3-1 (or the pseudogene TRBV3-2) to TRBJ2-3; the match to TRBD2 covers 11 bases. Trimming at V came to 7 bases and at J to 6 bases, leaving 12 bases not matched to a gene. CDR1 and CDR2 (germline): LGHDT, YNNKEL (reference sequence). The CDR3 spans 16 residues. CDR3 loop: CASTHSGGATRDTQYF. The CDR3 nucleotides are TGTGCCAGCACCCATAGCGGGGGGGCCACACGGGATACGCAGTATTTT.

J is TRBJ2-1 and V is TRBV7-9; 8 bases line up with TRBD2. Trimming at V came to 2 bases and at J to 4 bases, leaving 4 bases not matched to a gene. The V gene's germline CDR1 is SEHNR and CDR2 FQNEAQ (reference sequence). The CDR3 runs to 15 residues. Written as DNA, the CDR3 is TGTGCCAGCAGCTTAATGGCGGGGGGATACAATGAGCAGTTCTTC. Encoded protein: CASSLMAGGYNEQFF. The whole variable domain, remainder taken from reference TRBV7-9 and TRBJ2-1, is DTGVSQNPRHKITKRGQNVTFRCDPISEHNRLYWYRQTLGQGPEFLTYFQNEAQLEKSRLLSDRFSAERPKGSFSTLEIQRTEQGDSAMYLCASSLMAGGYNEQFFGPGTRLTVL.

The V gene is TRBV5-1, the J gene TRBJ2-2; possible D gene TRBD2, 6 bases. The germline V and J ends were trimmed by 6 bases and 4 bases, with 16 bases remaining between them. Germline V CDR1 and CDR2: SGHRS, YFSETQ. This CDR3 is built from 15 residues. Written as DNA, the CDR3 is TGCGCCAGCAATCGGGAGACCGCCTTCACCGGGGAGCTGTTTTTT. It encodes CASNRETAFTGELFF.

This clone has a single count. The chain joins TRBV19 to TRBJ2-7, with 10 positions matching TRBD1. Germline V CDR1 and CDR2: LNHDA, SQIVND (reference sequence). J lost 5 bases, V lost 1 base, and 5 bases had no gene match. This CDR3 comprises 15 residues. CDR3 nucleotides: TGTGCCAGTAGTATAGTGGGACAGGGGTTCAACGAGCAGTACTTC. Translated: CASSIVGQGFNEQYF.

The chain recombines TRBV28 with TRBJ1-2, with TRBD1 identical over 7 bases. Germline CDR1 MDHEN, CDR2 SYDVKM. This CDR3 spans 17 amino acids. Unmatched junction bases numbered 15, after V lost 5 bases and J lost 3 bases. CDR3 in amino acids: CASSPLGLSGQHYGYTF. CDR3 nucleotides: TGTGCCAGCAGTCCCCTAGGTCTCTCGGGACAGCACTATGGCTACACCTTC.

V gene TRBV6-5 combines with J gene TRBJ1-1, with 7 bases fitting TRBD1. This CDR3 spans 16 amino acids. Germline V gene sequence: CDR1 MNHEY, CDR2 SVGAGI. The trim removed 2 bases at V and 1 base at J, leaving 7 bases unmatched. The CDR3 nucleotides are TGTGCCAGCAGTTACACAGGGGACGGAAGGAACACTGAAGCTTTCTTT. It yields the protein CASSYTGDGRNTEAFF.

This sequence joins TRBV7-9 and TRBJ2-1; the match to TRBD1 covers 8 bases. The length of the CDR3 is 15 residues. The V gene end was trimmed by 1 base and the J gene end by 1 base; junction bases not matched to a gene: 0. Germline loops: CDR1 SEHNR, CDR2 FQNEAQ (reference sequence). The CDR3 DNA follows: TGTGCCAGCAGCTTAGGACAGGGGTCCTACAATGAGCAGTTCTTC. Encoded protein: CASSLGQGSYNEQFF.

This chain uses TRBV9 with TRBJ1-3; tentatively, D is TRBD1 (5 bases). V was cut by 0 bases and J by 2 bases, with 9 bases left in between. Per germline, CDR1 SGDLS and CDR2 YYNGEE. The CDR3 is 15 amino acids. CDR3 residues: CASSVAVGAGNTIYF. CDR3 in DNA: TGTGCCAGCAGCGTAGCGGTAGGGGCTGGAAACACCATATATTTT.

This chain links TRBV15 with TRBJ2-1; possibly TRBD2 for D (6 bases). The germline V gene has CDR1 LNHNV and CDR2 YYDKDF (reference sequence). V was cut by 0 bases and J by 10 bases, with 19 bases left in between. The CDR3 runs 16 residues. CDR3 protein: CATSRDGTPGSGEQFF. CDR3 DNA sequence: TGTGCCACCAGCAGAGATGGGACTCCGGGTTCAGGGGAGCAGTTCTTC.

This rearrangement joins TRBV10-3 to TRBJ1-5; no reliable D call. The CDR3 totals 12 residues. V dropped 6 bases and J dropped 11 bases, with 14 bases sitting between them. Per germline, CDR1 ENHRY and CDR2 SYGVKD. This CDR3 reads CAISPDLQAQHF. For the CDR3, the DNA is TGTGCCATCAGCCCCGATTTACAAGCCCAGCATTTT.

This rearrangement joins TRBV7-9 to TRBJ1-1, with D unclear. V dropped 1 base and J dropped 6 bases, with 18 bases sitting between them. Per germline, CDR1 SEHNR and CDR2 FQNEAQ (reference sequence). CDR3 length: 16 amino acids. DNA for the CDR3: TGTGCCAGCAGCTTAGAAGTATCGATCGGGTCCGCTGAAGCTTTCTTT. Translated, it gives CASSLEVSIGSAEAFF.

This chain uses TRBV2 with TRBJ2-1, with D perhaps matching TRBD2 (5 bases). Germline CDR1 is SNHLY and CDR2 is FYNNEI. The CDR3 covers 15 residues. Trimming left V 2 bases short and J 4 bases short, with 12 bases between. The CDR3 DNA reads TGTGCCAGCAGTGAACAGGACTTCTCATACAATGAGCAGTTCTTC. Translating gives CASSEQDFSYNEQFF.

This sequence joins TRBV5-5 and TRBJ2-1; 14 bases fit TRBD2. The trim removed 5 bases at V and 6 bases at J, leaving 4 bases unmatched. The CDR3 has 15 residues. Germline-derived CDR1 and CDR2 are SGHKS and YYEKEE (reference sequence). The CDR3 DNA sequence: TGTGCCAGCAGTACCGGGACTAGCGGGGGCAATGAGCAGTTCTTC. This sequence encodes CASSTGTSGGNEQFF.

This rearrangement joins TRBV3-1 (or the pseudogene TRBV3-2) to TRBJ2-3, with D perhaps matching TRBD2 (5 bases). The germline V and J ends were trimmed by 2 bases and 4 bases, with 13 bases remaining between them. The CDR3 totals 15 residues. CDR1 is LGHDT and CDR2 is YNNKEL in the germline V gene (reference sequence). The chain's CDR3 is CASSQKWFGADTQYF. Here the CDR3 DNA reads TGTGCCAGCAGCCAAAAGTGGTTCGGGGCAGATACGCAGTATTTT.

The sample holds one count of this clone. CDR3 amino acids: CASSRGQGGMNTEAFF. The DNA of the CDR3 is TGTGCCAGCAGCAGAGGACAGGGCGGCATGAACACTGAAGCTTTCTTT. J is TRBJ1-1 and V is TRBV5-5; 8 bases line up with TRBD1. The V gene end was trimmed by 4 bases and the J gene end by 0 bases; junction bases not matched to a gene: 8. Germline V gene sequence: CDR1 SGHKS, CDR2 YYEKEE (reference sequence). The CDR3 consists of 16 residues.

This clone occurred a few times. In the same sample, other DNA sequences code for this CDR3. The J gene is TRBJ2-3, the V gene TRBV6-5, with 13 bases fitting TRBD2. This CDR3 is built from 15 residues. CDR1 MNHEY and CDR2 SVGAGI come from the germline V gene. J gave up 4 bases and V 5 bases, and 3 bases lay outside the gene matches. In DNA form, the CDR3 reads TGTGCCAGCAGTCCCACTAGCGGGGGGGCAGATACGCAGTATTTT. Translated, it gives CASSPTSGGADTQYF.

The chain recombines TRBV7-6 with TRBJ1-6; D is unresolved. Between the trimmed V and J ends, which lost 1 base and 11 bases, there was a span of 9 bases. This CDR3 is 13 amino acids long. Germline CDR1 reads SGHVS; CDR2 reads FNYEAQ. The CDR3 sequence is CASSLDFSPPLHF. The CDR3 DNA sequence: TGTGCCAGCAGCTTAGACTTTTCCCCACCCCTCCACTTT.

The V and J genes are TRBV3-1 (or the pseudogene TRBV3-2) and TRBJ2-1; possibly TRBD2 for D (5 bases). The V gene's germline CDR1 is LGHDT and CDR2 YNNKEL (reference sequence). Trimming shortened V by 3 bases and J by 8 bases, and 23 bases separated the two germline ends. The CDR3 totals 17 residues. The CDR3 reads CASSHPADSPFVDEQFF. The CDR3 nucleotides read TGTGCCAGCAGCCACCCCGCGGACTCCCCTTTTGTGGATGAGCAGTTCTTC.

This clone was seen once. V usage is TRBV5-1 and J usage is TRBJ1-3; 7 nucleotides match TRBD1. Germline V CDR1 and CDR2: SGHRS, YFSETQ. Trimming took 6 bases from V and 0 from J; bases not matched to a gene: 6. This CDR3 comprises 15 residues. CDR3 sequence (DNA): TGCGCCAGCATGACGCAGGGGGACTCTGGAAACACCATATATTTT. It specifies CASMTQGDSGNTIYF.

This rearrangement joins TRBV6-2 or TRBV6-3 to TRBJ1-1, with 8 bases fitting TRBD1. The CDR3 consists of 15 residues. V shed 2 bases, J shed 5 bases, and the junction held 7 bases outside the gene matches. Germline V gene sequence: CDR1 MNHEY, CDR2 SVGEGT. The CDR3 protein is CASSYPQGAKTEAFF. The DNA for the CDR3 is TGTGCCAGCAGTTACCCGCAGGGGGCGAAGACTGAAGCTTTCTTT.

This chain uses TRBV4-2 with TRBJ2-3; D not certain. Germline V lookup: CDR1 LGHNA, CDR2 YNFKEQ. The CDR3 is 14 residues long. Trimming removed 0 bases from V and 1 base from J, with 5 bases in between. CDR3 residues: CASSQDSGTDTQYF. CDR3 in DNA: TGTGCCAGCAGCCAAGATAGTGGCACAGATACGCAGTATTTT.

This rearrangement joins TRBV5-5 to TRBJ2-1, with D perhaps matching TRBD2 (5 bases). Germline V lookup: CDR1 SGHKS, CDR2 YYEKEE (reference sequence). Trimming removed 2 bases at V and 4 bases at J, with 16 bases between. This CDR3 region has 16 residues. CDR3 in amino acids: CASSLDPLETYNEQFF. The CDR3 coding sequence is TGTGCCAGCAGCTTAGATCCACTAGAAACTTACAATGAGCAGTTCTTC. The whole variable domain, filled in from reference TRBV5-5 and TRBJ2-1, reads DAGVTQSPTHLIKTRGQQVTLRCSPISGHKSVSWYQQVLGQGPQFIFQYYEKEERGRGNFPDRFSARQFPNYSSELNVNALLLGDSALYLCASSLDPLETYNEQFFGPGTRLTVL.

This clone came up once. The rearrangement links TRBV20-1 to TRBJ2-5; possible D gene TRBD2, 5 bases. This CDR3 comprises 15 residues. V was cut by 3 bases and J by 3 bases, with 17 bases left in between. CDR1 and CDR2 (germline): DFQATT, SNEGSKA (reference sequence). CDR3 coding DNA: TGCAGTGCTAGTCCCCCCGGGCTGACTAAAGAGACCCAGTACTTC. Its translation: CSASPPGLTKETQYF.

The rearrangement uses TRBV9 and TRBJ1-1; 7 bases map to TRBD1. Unmatched junction bases numbered 8, after V lost 0 bases and J lost 0 bases. Germline V gene data show CDR1 as SGDLS and CDR2 as YYNGEE. This CDR3 comprises 17 residues. CDR3 bases: TGTGCCAGCAGCGTAGAGGGACAGCTCCCAATGAACACTGAAGCTTTCTTT. Its protein product is CASSVEGQLPMNTEAFF. The full variable domain, with the rest looked up from reference TRBV9 and TRBJ1-1, is DSGVTQTPKHLITATGQRVTLRCSPRSGDLSVYWYQQSLDQGLQFLIQYYNGEERAKGNILERFSAQQFPDLHSELNLSSLELGDSALYFCASSVEGQLPMNTEAFFGQGTRLTVV.

This chain connects TRBV30 to TRBJ2-7; the match to TRBD1 covers 9 bases. The germline V gene has CDR1 GTSNPN and CDR2 SVGIG (reference sequence). V shed 5 bases and J 2 bases; nucleotides not matched to a gene: 7. The CDR3 has 14 residues. The CDR3 nucleotides read TGTGCCTGGGACACCGGGACAGGGACCTACGAGCAGTACTTC. Translation: CAWDTGTGTYEQYF. Filled out from reference TRBV30 and TRBJ2-7, the complete variable domain reads SQTIHQWPATLVQPVGSPLSLECTVEGTSNPNLYWYRQAAGRGLQLLFYSVGIGQISSEVPQNLSASRPQDRQFILSSKKLLLSDSGFYLCAWDTGTGTYEQYFGPGTRLTVT.

The chain joins TRBV4-1 to TRBJ1-6; 7 bases map to TRBD1. The CDR3 is 16 amino acids. Germline CDR1 and CDR2: MGHRA and YSYEKL. With 4 bases clipped from V and 6 bases from J, the junction kept 9 bases outside the gene matches. CDR3 nucleotide sequence: TGCGCCAGCAGCCCAGCAGGGGGATCAGGTAATTCACCCCTCCACTTT. Translated: CASSPAGGSGNSPLHF.

This chain joins TRBV6-1 and TRBJ1-1, with 9 bases identical to TRBD1. Germline CDR1 MNHNS, CDR2 SASEGT. This CDR3 comprises 16 residues. J gave up 1 base and V 3 bases, and 6 bases lay outside the gene matches. For the CDR3, the DNA is TGTGCCAGCAGTGATGCCGGGACAGGGTGGAACACTGAAGCTTTCTTT. Protein product: CASSDAGTGWNTEAFF.

The chain joins TRBV10-1 to TRBJ1-2; D uncertain. Germline loops: CDR1 WNHNN, CDR2 SYGVQD (reference sequence). This CDR3 contains 12 residues. Trimming pared 3 bases from V and 2 bases from J, leaving 4 bases between. The CDR3 loop is CASSDSNYGYTF. The DNA for the CDR3 is TGCGCCAGCAGTGATTCGAACTATGGCTACACCTTC.

The chain is built from TRBV6-1 and TRBJ1-2; D is undetermined. V lost 1 base, J lost 6 bases, and 12 bases lay in between. The CDR3 is made up of 14 amino acids. Germline V gives CDR1 MNHNS, CDR2 SASEGT. This CDR3 reads CASSEGAGLDGYTF. In DNA, the CDR3 is TGTGCCAGCAGTGAAGGCGCGGGATTAGATGGCTACACCTTC.

This clone has a single count. The J gene is TRBJ2-1, the V gene TRBV28, with 8 bases that match TRBD2. The CDR3 sequence is 15 residues long. J gave up 9 bases and V 5 bases, and 12 bases lay outside the gene matches. The germline V gene encodes CDR1 MDHEN and CDR2 SYDVKM. The CDR3, as DNA: TGTGCCAGCAGTGGAGCGGGGGATTCGAAGGGTGAGCAGTTCTTC. Residues: CASSGAGDSKGEQFF.

The V gene is TRBV5-1, the J gene TRBJ1-3; TRBD1 agrees at 7 bases. This CDR3 spans 16 amino acids. CDR1 and CDR2 from the germline V gene are SGHRS and YFSETQ. After removal of 5 bases from V and 0 bases from J, the junction contained 8 bases not matched to a gene. The CDR3 sequence: CASSADGDSSGNTIYF. In DNA form, the CDR3 reads TGCGCCAGCAGTGCGGATGGGGACAGCTCTGGAAACACCATATATTTT.